Shown below are 23 T cell receptor beta chains from a single sample sequenced in a study of siplizumab effects on memory and regulatory T cells. No antigen has been identified for these receptors. Coculturing was carried out on the mixed lymphocyte reaction cells. It lasted about 6 days and was done at 37°C. Assay: immunoSEQ multiplex PCR; the TCRdb copy retains only in-frame clones and omits some. The sample records 15,000 to 20,000 clones, around 43% being singletons. Sequencing used CFSE-low (dividing) CD4+ T cells sorted from an allogeneic mixed lymphocyte reaction. Receptor source: a human donor in good health; the cells came from an allogeneic mixed lymphocyte reaction. Some clones in this sample may be carry-over from other donors' samples.

The gene calls are TRBV19 and TRBJ2-7, with D perhaps matching TRBD1 (5 bases). This CDR3 is built from 15 residues. V dropped 6 bases and J dropped 2 bases, with 17 bases sitting between them. Germline CDR1 is LNHDA and CDR2 is SQIVND (reference sequence). The CDR3 DNA follows: TGTGCCAGTAGGCTTTACGAAGGGGCCGCCTACGAGCAGTACTTC. Translation gives CASRLYEGAAYEQYF. Looking up the rest from reference TRBV19 and TRBJ2-7 gives the full variable domain: DGGITQSPKYLFRKEGQNVTLSCEQNLNHDAMYWYRQDPGQGLRLIYYSQIVNDFQKGDIAEGYSVSREKKESFPLTVTSAQKNPTAFYLCASRLYEGAAYEQYFGPGTRLTVT.

This chain links TRBV11-3 with TRBJ2-6; a weak D match, TRBD2 (6 bases). V was trimmed by 5 bases and J by 2 bases, leaving 10 bases between them. This CDR3 has 15 residues. Per the germline V gene, CDR1 is SGHNT and CDR2 is YENEEA. CDR3 DNA: TGTGCCAGCAGCCAAGGCGGGGCTGGGGCCAACGTCCTGACTTTC. Protein sequence: CASSQGGAGANVLTF.

This chain joins TRBV7-6 and TRBJ1-5, with D unclear. CDR1 and CDR2 (germline): SGHVS, FNYEAQ. With 1 base removed from V and 7 bases from J, the gap between germline ends came to 11 bases. This CDR3 spans 14 amino acids. CDR3 residues: CASSLGGQGQPQHF. CDR3 coding DNA: TGTGCCAGCAGCTTAGGAGGGCAAGGCCAGCCCCAGCATTTT.

The chain joins TRBV10-3 to TRBJ2-5; D remains unclear. The CDR3 length is 14 residues. Trimming cost V 7 bases and J 0 bases, with 12 bases left between them. The V gene's germline CDR1 is ENHRY and CDR2 SYGVKD. Here the CDR3 DNA reads TGTGCCATCAAGCAGACCTCGTACCAAGAGACCCAGTACTTC. Protein sequence: CAIKQTSYQETQYF.

This clone ranks as medium-sized. V usage is TRBV15 and J usage is TRBJ2-4; 7 positions match TRBD1. Trimming at V came to 1 base and at J to 6 bases, leaving 6 bases not matched to a gene. The CDR3 covers 15 residues. The germline V gene has CDR1 LNHNV and CDR2 YYDKDF (reference sequence). This CDR3 is CATSRAGTVRNIQYF. The CDR3 region has the DNA TGTGCCACCAGCAGAGCCGGGACAGTGCGAAACATTCAGTACTTC.

This clone is termed large. This sequence joins TRBV7-9 and TRBJ2-7; D is perhaps TRBD2 (5 bases). The CDR3 has 12 residues. With 3 bases removed from V and 6 bases from J, the gap between germline ends came to 9 bases. Germline V gene sequence: CDR1 SEHNR, CDR2 FQNEAQ (reference sequence). The CDR3 DNA sequence: TGTGCCAGCAGCTTCGGACTGGGCGAGCAGTACTTC. Protein sequence: CASSFGLGEQYF.

This chain connects TRBV28 to TRBJ2-1; D is possibly TRBD2 (7 bases). Germline V lookup: CDR1 MDHEN, CDR2 SYDVKM. V gave up 7 bases and J gave up 7 bases, with 20 bases separating them. This CDR3 spans 15 amino acids. As DNA, the CDR3 is TGTGCCAGCATCCAGAGGGGGGGGCCGGGTAATGAGCAGTTCTTC. Amino acids: CASIQRGGPGNEQFF. Full variable domain (outside the CDR3, taken from reference TRBV28 and TRBJ2-1): DVKVTQSSRYLVKRTGEKVFLECVQDMDHENMFWYRQDPGLGLRLIYFSYDVKMKEKGDIPEGYSVSREKKERFSLILESASTNQTSMYLCASIQRGGPGNEQFFGPGTRLTVL.

This clone has a handful of counts. J is TRBJ2-1 and V is TRBV9, with unresolved D. The CDR3 has 15 amino acids. Germline assignment: CDR1 SGDLS and CDR2 YYNGEE. The V and J ends lost 0 bases and 9 bases respectively, with 16 bases between them. The CDR3 bases are TGTGCCAGCAGCGTAGTTTCTAGTCCGCCGGGTGAGCAGTTCTTC. Its protein product is CASSVVSSPPGEQFF.

V is TRBV5-6 and J is TRBJ2-5; the D call may be TRBD1 or TRBD2 (5 bases each). V was cut by 0 bases and J by 5 bases, with 17 bases left in between. This CDR3 has 16 amino acids. Looked up from germline, CDR1 is SGHDT and CDR2 is YYEEEE. The DNA of the CDR3 is TGTGCCAGCAGCTTGGGGGCTTGGCAGGGAGCGGAGACCCAGTACTTC. This sequence encodes CASSLGAWQGAETQYF.

V and J are TRBV6-6 and TRBJ2-5; no definite D call. Trimming took off 3 bases at V and 1 base at J, with 9 bases between the two ends. This CDR3 spans 14 amino acids. CDR1 MNHNY and CDR2 SVGAGI come from the germline V gene (reference sequence). The CDR3 sequence is CASSYGPIQETQYF. CDR3 DNA: TGTGCCAGCAGTTATGGTCCGATCCAAGAGACCCAGTACTTC.

The sample holds many counts of this clone. This chain uses TRBV5-1 with TRBJ2-7, with D uncertain. Germline CDR1 SGHRS, CDR2 YFSETQ. Trimming shortened V by 0 bases and J by 3 bases, and 7 bases separated the two germline ends. CDR3 length equals 13 residues. The chain's CDR3 is CASSLAGNYEQYF. The DNA of the CDR3 is TGCGCCAGCAGCTTGGCCGGCAACTACGAGCAGTACTTC.

This clone is judged medium-sized. The chain uses TRBV29-1 and TRBJ1-2, with D perhaps matching TRBD1 (6 bases). Germline V gene lookup returns CDR1 SQVTM and CDR2 ANQGSEA. The CDR3 runs 15 residues. V was cut by 2 bases and J by 5 bases, with 18 bases left in between. The CDR3 region is CSVESRGNRDYGYTF. CDR3 sequence (DNA): TGCAGCGTTGAATCCCGGGGTAACAGGGATTATGGCTACACCTTC.

This sequence joins TRBV29-1 and TRBJ1-4; TRBD1 matches at 7 bases. This CDR3 spans 12 amino acids. CDR1 and CDR2 from the germline V gene are SQVTM and ANQGSEA. The V segment lost 7 bases and the J segment 5 bases; nucleotides outside the gene matches: 4. CDR3 in amino acids: CSGRGDNEKLFF. The DNA of the CDR3 is TGCAGCGGCAGGGGGGACAATGAAAAACTGTTTTTT.

J is TRBJ1-1 and V is TRBV11-1; the D is unclear. The CDR3 contains 14 residues. Trimming cost V 5 bases and J 3 bases, with 13 bases left between them. Germline V lookup: CDR1 SGHAT, CDR2 FQDESV (reference sequence). This CDR3 is CASSPRRLDTEAFF. The DNA of the CDR3 is TGTGCCAGCAGCCCCCGCCGGTTGGACACTGAAGCTTTCTTT.

The chain couples TRBV5-5 to TRBJ1-2; TRBD1 might be the D (5 bases). This CDR3 has 15 amino acids. Germline values: CDR1 SGHKS, CDR2 YYEKEE (reference sequence). The V gene lost 0 bases and the J gene lost 2 bases, with 11 bases spanning the gap. Written as DNA, the CDR3 is TGTGCCAGCAGCTTGGTCCCAGGGTGGAACTATGGCTACACCTTC. It yields the protein CASSLVPGWNYGYTF. The full variable domain, rest sourced from reference TRBV5-5 and TRBJ1-2, is DAGVTQSPTHLIKTRGQQVTLRCSPISGHKSVSWYQQVLGQGPQFIFQYYEKEERGRGNFPDRFSARQFPNYSSELNVNALLLGDSALYLCASSLVPGWNYGYTFGSGTRLTVV.

CDR3 sequence reads: CASSLDRGLQETQYF. The CDR3 DNA is TGTGCCAGCAGCTTGGACAGGGGTCTACAAGAGACCCAGTACTTC. This chain joins TRBV5-6 and TRBJ2-5; TRBD1 matches at 7 bases. The CDR3 consists of 15 residues. V trimming: 0 bases; J trimming: 2 bases; junction bases outside the gene matches: 4. Germline CDR1 is SGHDT and CDR2 is YYEEEE.

This chain connects TRBV19 to TRBJ1-1; D not resolved. Germline CDR1 reads LNHDA; CDR2 reads SQIVND (reference sequence). Deletions cut 3 bases from V and 7 bases from J, with 12 bases between. The CDR3 is 13 amino acids. The CDR3 DNA reads as TGTGCCAGTAGTATTGCTCTTTCGCTTGAAGCTTTCTTT. This encodes CASSIALSLEAFF.

By sample share, this clone is medium-sized. This rearrangement joins TRBV18 to TRBJ2-2, with 10 bases aligning to TRBD1. V was pared by 3 bases and J by 6 bases, with 4 bases of the junction left unmatched. Germline-derived CDR1 and CDR2 are KGHSH and LQKENI. CDR3 length equals 15 residues. CDR3 DNA sequence: TGTGCCAGCTCACCGATGACAGGGGGCTCCGGGGAGCTGTTTTTT. Translating gives CASSPMTGGSGELFF.

The chain links TRBV29-1 to TRBJ2-7; D not resolved. The CDR3 is 15 residues long. V lost 4 bases to trimming and J lost 3 bases, with 19 bases between them. The germline gives CDR1 SQVTM, CDR2 ANQGSEA. The CDR3 reads CSVGLRTKKNYEQYF. CDR3 sequence (DNA): TGCAGCGTTGGGTTACGGACCAAAAAAAACTACGAGCAGTACTTC.

By share, this clone counts as medium-sized (0.01 to 0.1%). The rearrangement joins TRBV7-2 to TRBJ2-1, with 8 bases identical to TRBD1. Germline CDR1 is SGHTA and CDR2 is FQGNSA. This CDR3 has 15 amino acids. With 2 bases clipped from V and 10 bases from J, the junction kept 10 bases outside the gene matches. The CDR3 sequence is CASSLQGAIAGEQFF. The DNA for the CDR3 is TGTGCCAGCAGCTTACAGGGGGCTATAGCTGGGGAGCAGTTCTTC. The complete variable domain, with remaining parts taken from reference TRBV7-2 and TRBJ2-1, reads GAGVSQSPSNKVTEKGKDVELRCDPISGHTALYWYRQSLGQGLEFLIYFQGNSAPDKSGLPSDRFSAERTGGSVSTLTIQRTQQEDSAVYLCASSLQGAIAGEQFFGPGTRLTVL.

By share of the sample, this clone is medium-sized. The rearrangement links TRBV7-9 to TRBJ2-2; 9 bases fit TRBD2. This CDR3 has 15 amino acids. CDR1 SEHNR and CDR2 FQNEAQ come from the germline V gene (reference sequence). After removal of 5 bases from V and 5 bases from J, the junction contained 6 bases not matched to a gene. The CDR3 DNA reads as TGTGCCAGCAGCCTATCGGGACTAGCTACCGGGGAGCTGTTTTTT. Its translation is CASSLSGLATGELFF.

The DNA for the CDR3 is TGTGCCAGCAGTTACTCCATGACTCTGGGCAGCGGGCAGTTCTTC. Protein product: CASSYSMTLGSGQFF. The chain uses TRBV6-5 and TRBJ2-1, with D tentatively TRBD2 (5 bases). Germline-derived CDR1 and CDR2 are MNHEY and SVGAGI. With 0 bases removed from V and 12 bases from J, the gap between germline ends came to 18 bases. CDR3 length equals 15 residues.

This clone came up a few times. The chain recombines TRBV14 with TRBJ2-1; tentatively, D is TRBD1 (6 bases). The CDR3 is 13 residues long. The germline V gene encodes CDR1 SGHDN and CDR2 FVKESK. V lost 0 bases, J lost 6 bases, and 6 bases lay in between. The DNA of the CDR3 is TGTGCCAGCAGCCAAGACAGGGGCAATGAGCAGTTCTTC. This sequence encodes CASSQDRGNEQFF.